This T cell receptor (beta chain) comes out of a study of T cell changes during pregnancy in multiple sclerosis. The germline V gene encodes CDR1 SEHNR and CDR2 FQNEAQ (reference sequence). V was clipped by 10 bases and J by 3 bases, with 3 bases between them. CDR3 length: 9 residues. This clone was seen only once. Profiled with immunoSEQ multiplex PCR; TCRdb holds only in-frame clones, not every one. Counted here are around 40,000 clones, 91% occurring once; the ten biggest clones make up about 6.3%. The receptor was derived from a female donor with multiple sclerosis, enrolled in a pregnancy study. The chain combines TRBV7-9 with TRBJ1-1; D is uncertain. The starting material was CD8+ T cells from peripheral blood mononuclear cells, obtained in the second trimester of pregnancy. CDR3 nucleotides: TGTGCCACAGACACTGAAGCTTTCTTT. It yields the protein CATDTEAFF.